The present entry profiles one T cell receptor beta chain with its context. The clone's antigen remains unknown. Base qualities are not recorded, but no much larger clone differs from it by a single base. The donors belonged to the validation cohort of about 120 subjects, which was separate from the 666-subject first cohort. The CDR3 goes from the cysteine to the phenylalanine over 13 residues. Only the CDR3 portion is preserved as DNA: 39 bases, with reading frame beginning at the first base. CDR1 is given as KGHSH and CDR2 as LQKENI, both from the germline V gene. For this chain, trimming is 3 bases at the V end and 8 bases at the J end, and the number of junction bases without a gene match is 2. The record originates from a study of cytomegalovirus exposure and HLA in healthy donors (dated by TCRdb to 2017 to 2019). Study-wide context: According to a later analysis, one platform produced both the approximately 110 validation repertoires and the roughly 640 repertoires of the first cohort. Besides the first cohort of approximately 710 subjects, a separate validation cohort made up of 120 different subjects was used. The study aimed to test whether cataloging public T cell receptors could reveal signatures of past pathogen exposure. To predict cytomegalovirus infection status, the study combined high-throughput TCR immunosequencing, statistical association of individual TCRs with disease status, and machine learning.

Library preparation used the immunoSEQ multiplex PCR assay. The original pipeline was this. To diagnose cytomegalovirus status from the catalog of TCR beta chain sequences, a statistical classification framework was built. The table comes from immuneACCESS by way of TCRdb, which keeps in-frame sequences with V and J called. Part of the clones is missing from these tables; in studies checked, under half for an unresolved V gene and the rest for unknown reasons. V, J and clone size were drawn from that table, and D and trimming were deduced from the DNA. The table for this sample lists 68,000 or so clones; roughly nine tenths of them were counted only once. Of the sample, just over 3% falls within the top ten clones. Beyond this particular receptor, the publication reports: The study listed 150 to 200 TCR beta chains as associated with cytomegalovirus. According to the authors, the approach could potentially be generalized to other disease states and immunological phenotypes. The classifier was reported to diagnose cytomegalovirus status with high specificity and sensitivity in both the original and validation cohorts. Three of the identified cytomegalovirus-associated TCR beta chains were confirmed in vitro to be specific for cytomegalovirus antigens. Of the cluster scores, roughly 95% were above 0 in a later analysis, which found that TCRs clustered in the first cohort also tended to co-occur in the 95 to 150 validation repertoires. Most TCR sequences were seen in very few donors, while some public TCRs were found in many individuals. The validation cohort had no HLA typing available for a later analysis, so co-occurrence within that cohort was assessed over all 130 or so repertoires.

The chain is made from TRBV18 and TRBJ2-1, and TRBD1 aligns with 9 junction nucleotides. This TCR came from a man younger than 35 in good health and CMV-seronegative. The sample comprised PBMCs. The sequenced DNA is TGTGCCAGCTCACCGAGACAGGGGGATGAGCAGTTCTTC. This gives the protein CASSPRQGDEQFF.